These 21 T cell receptor beta chains were sequenced from one sample in a study of vaccination and CD4 T cells after COVID-19. Treatment reported: 10-day PBMC culture with coronavirus spike peptide pools or control peptides (ViraFEST assay). Cultured CD4+ T cells had their DNA profiled by the Oncomine TCR Beta short-read assay. TCRdb reprocessed the PCR reads with MiXCR, giving one entry per CDR3 protein. There are roughly 15,000 distinct CDR3 sequences in the sample; 51% occur only once, and roughly a tenth lies in the top ten. Their antigen targets remain unknown. The material sequenced was CD4+ T cells from blood, cultured in vitro. Source of these receptors: a human donor who had recovered from COVID-19.

CDR3 sequence reads: CASRTTGSSNQPQHF. CDR3 nucleotides: TGTGCCAGCAGGACGACAGGGAGTAGCAATCAGCCCCAGCATTTT. The V and J genes are TRBV12-3 or TRBV12-4 and TRBJ1-5, with TRBD1 identical over 7 bases. V shed 6 bases and J 0 bases; nucleotides not matched to a gene: 5. CDR3 length: 15 amino acids.

This clonotype was detected only a few times. This chain's CDR3 is CASSLDRGDGYTF. CDR3 in DNA: TGTGCCAGCAGCTTAGACAGGGGCGATGGCTACACCTTC. This chain joins TRBV7-3 and TRBJ1-2; 8 bases align to TRBD1. With V trimmed by 2 bases and J by 6 bases, 2 bases remained unmatched. Germline V CDR1 and CDR2: SGHTA, FQGTGA. The CDR3 totals 13 residues.

V gene TRBV7-2 combines with J gene TRBJ2-3; D not resolved. This CDR3 region has 13 residues. Between the trimmed V and J ends, which lost 0 bases and 0 bases, there was a span of 1 base. Germline V CDR1 and CDR2: SGHTA, FQGNSA. The CDR3: CASSLASTDTQYF. As DNA, the CDR3 is TGTGCCAGCAGCTTAGCCAGCACAGATACGCAGTATTTT.

The V and J genes are TRBV7-9 and TRBJ1-6; a weak D match, TRBD1 (5 bases). The V gene's germline CDR1 is SEHNR and CDR2 FQNEAQ (reference sequence). The length of the CDR3 is 15 residues. V was trimmed by 4 bases and J by 5 bases, leaving 12 bases between them. The CDR3 region is CASSYWDLNNSPLHF. CDR3 nucleotides: TGTGCCAGCAGCTATTGGGACCTAAATAATTCACCCCTCCACTTT.

This chain links TRBV7-9 with TRBJ1-2, with TRBD1 as a possible D gene (6 bases). The CDR3 sequence is 14 residues long. Germline loops: CDR1 SEHNR, CDR2 FQNEAQ (reference sequence). Trimming removed 1 base from V and 2 bases from J, with 8 bases in between. As DNA, the CDR3 is TGTGCCAGCAGCTTAGAGGGGGGGAACTATGGCTACACCTTC. It encodes CASSLEGGNYGYTF.

V is TRBV28 and J is TRBJ2-7; 11 bases map to TRBD1. Germline CDR1 MDHEN, CDR2 SYDVKM. V was clipped by 1 base and J by 7 bases; unmatched bases: 6. This CDR3 region has 15 residues. The CDR3 spells CASSLYGTGGGEQYF. The DNA of the CDR3 is TGTGCCAGCAGTTTATATGGGACAGGGGGAGGTGAGCAGTACTTC.

The chain uses TRBV7-2 and TRBJ2-1; D might be TRBD2 (5 bases). Germline CDR1 reads SGHTA; CDR2 reads FQGNSA. The V end lost 5 bases, the J end lost 0 bases, and 11 bases lay between the germline ends. This CDR3 contains 15 residues. Written as DNA, the CDR3 is TGTGCCAGCAGCCCAGCGGCCCTCTCCTACAATGAGCAGTTCTTC. Encoded protein: CASSPAALSYNEQFF.

This clonotype was found a few times. The rearrangement uses TRBV7-2 and TRBJ2-5; TRBD1 agrees at 7 bases. The CDR3 length is 14 residues. V lost 4 bases, J lost 5 bases, and 7 bases stayed unmatched. CDR1 is SGHTA, CDR2 FQGNSA, per germline. The CDR3 here is CASSSGTARETQYF. CDR3 sequence (DNA): TGTGCCAGCAGCTCCGGGACAGCCAGGGAGACCCAGTACTTC.

This clonotype was observed a single time. This chain connects TRBV27 to TRBJ1-1; possibly TRBD1 for D (6 bases). This CDR3 has 13 amino acids. The V end was cut by 8 bases, the J end by 1 base, with 11 bases between. Germline V gene data show CDR1 as MNHEY and CDR2 as SMNVEV (reference sequence). CDR3 bases: TGTGCCAGCGGGGACACCCCGAACACTGAAGCTTTCTTT. Its protein is CASGDTPNTEAFF.

This chain uses TRBV12-3 or TRBV12-4 with TRBJ1-6; possible D gene TRBD1, 5 bases. CDR3 size: 16 residues. Trimming removed 3 bases from V and 5 bases from J, with 14 bases in between. The CDR3 here is CASSLKLPGNNSPLHF. The DNA for the CDR3 is TGTGCCAGCAGTTTGAAGTTGCCAGGGAATAATTCACCCCTCCACTTT.

The rearrangement links TRBV20-1 to TRBJ2-5, with TRBD2 as a possible D gene (6 bases). V lost 6 bases and J 3 bases, leaving 17 bases between the germline ends. This CDR3 region has 14 residues. Germline V CDR1 and CDR2: DFQATT, SNEGSKA (reference sequence). The DNA for the CDR3 is TGCAGTGCCACCGGAGGGCTGAATAAAGAGACCCAGTACTTC. This codes for CSATGGLNKETQYF.

The chain is built from TRBV6-2 or TRBV6-3 and TRBJ2-2; 8 nucleotides align to TRBD1. V lost 4 bases and J lost 2; bases outside the gene matches: 9. Germline CDR1 and CDR2: MNHEY and SVGEGT. This CDR3 has 17 residues. The CDR3 nucleotides are TGTGCCAGCAGTTTTCTTGCAGGGGGCTCTAACACCGGGGAGCTGTTTTTT. Protein sequence: CASSFLAGGSNTGELFF.

The chain employs TRBV6-5 and TRBJ2-7; 10 nucleotides match TRBD1. The trim removed 2 bases at V and 4 bases at J, leaving 2 bases unmatched. Germline-derived CDR1 and CDR2 are MNHEY and SVGAGI. CDR3 size: 14 residues. As DNA, the CDR3 is TGTGCCAGCAGTTACCTGGACAGGGGGTACGAGCAGTACTTC. Translated, it gives CASSYLDRGYEQYF.

The genes are TRBV18 and TRBJ2-3; D not certain. The length of the CDR3 is 12 residues. Trimming pared 3 bases from V and 4 bases from J, leaving 5 bases between. In germline, CDR1 is KGHSH, CDR2 LQKENI. The chain's CDR3 is CASSPTPDTQYF. The CDR3 DNA sequence: TGTGCCAGCTCACCTACCCCAGATACGCAGTATTTT. Looking up the rest from reference TRBV18 and TRBJ2-3 gives the full variable domain: NAGVMQNPRHLVRRRGQEARLRCSPMKGHSHVYWYRQLPEEGLKFMVYLQKENIIDESGMPKERFSAEFPKEGPSILRIQQVVRGDSAAYFCASSPTPDTQYFGPGTRLTVL.

The chain is built from TRBV20-1 and TRBJ2-3; 11 nucleotides line up with TRBD2. From germline, CDR1 is DFQATT and CDR2 SNEGSKA (reference sequence). The CDR3 covers 14 residues. Unmatched junction bases numbered 4, after V lost 8 bases and J lost 0 bases. The CDR3 sequence is CSTIAGGSTDTQYF. Written as DNA, the CDR3 is TGCAGTACAATAGCGGGAGGGAGCACAGATACGCAGTATTTT.

V usage is TRBV7-2 and J usage is TRBJ1-1; a weak D match, TRBD1 (6 bases). Germline CDR1 SGHTA, CDR2 FQGNSA. The CDR3 is 14 residues long. V was trimmed by 5 bases and J by 0 bases, leaving 10 bases between them. Here the CDR3 reads CASSRTVMNTEAFF. CDR3 DNA sequence: TGTGCCAGCAGCAGGACAGTAATGAACACTGAAGCTTTCTTT.

The chain has TRBV5-1 and TRBJ1-1; D remains ambiguous. Looked up from germline, CDR1 is SGHRS and CDR2 is YFSETQ. There are 14 residues in the CDR3. The V end was cut by 0 bases, the J end by 0 bases, with 6 bases between. CDR3: CASSLAGMNTEAFF. The CDR3 DNA reads as TGCGCCAGCAGCTTGGCCGGCATGAACACTGAAGCTTTCTTT. Variable domain in full (rest from reference TRBV5-1 and TRBJ1-1): KAGVTQTPRYLIKTRGQQVTLSCSPISGHRSVSWYQQTPGQGLQFLFEYFSETQRNKGNFPGRFSGRQFSNSRSEMNVSTLELGDSALYLCASSLAGMNTEAFFGQGTRLTVV.

The V gene is TRBV12-3 or TRBV12-4, the J gene TRBJ2-7; D call uncertain. The CDR3 sequence is 12 residues long. Trimming cost V 5 bases and J 9 bases, with 14 bases left between them. The CDR3 reads CASSTHPSAQYF. Here the CDR3 DNA reads TGTGCCAGCAGTACCCACCCCAGCGCGCAGTACTTC.

This clonotype was counted between two and nine times. This chain connects TRBV19 to TRBJ1-5, with D possibly being TRBD1 (5 bases). V lost 3 bases and J lost 6, with 15 bases in between. Germline lookup yields CDR1 LNHDA and CDR2 SQIVND (reference sequence). The CDR3 runs 15 residues. The CDR3 DNA is TGTGCCAGTAGTATGGGGGGTACGAGGGCTCAGCCCCAGCATTTT. It codes for CASSMGGTRAQPQHF. The complete variable domain, with remaining parts taken from reference TRBV19 and TRBJ1-5, reads DGGITQSPKYLFRKEGQNVTLSCEQNLNHDAMYWYRQDPGQGLRLIYYSQIVNDFQKGDIAEGYSVSREKKESFPLTVTSAQKNPTAFYLCASSMGGTRAQPQHFGDGTRLSIL.

V usage is TRBV30 and J usage is TRBJ2-3, with 7 bases lining up with TRBD2. V gave up 2 bases and J gave up 2 bases; unmatched junction bases: 16. Germline CDR1 and CDR2: GTSNPN and SVGIG (reference sequence). The CDR3 sequence is 18 residues long. DNA for the CDR3: TGTGCCTGGAGTCCCCTCCGGTCGGGACTATACTTCACAGATACGCAGTATTTT. This sequence encodes CAWSPLRSGLYFTDTQYF.

The rearrangement uses TRBV6-1 and TRBJ2-3; 15 nucleotides align to TRBD2. The CDR3 has 18 residues. The junction had 7 bases not matched to a gene; V was cut back by 5 bases and J by 1 base. Per the germline V gene, CDR1 is MNHNS and CDR2 is SASEGT. The CDR3 here is CASSIGLAGGGRTDTQYF. In DNA, the CDR3 is TGTGCCAGCAGTATCGGACTAGCGGGAGGGGGTCGCACAGATACGCAGTATTTT.